Sequencing of this T cell receptor (beta chain) was carried out in a study of control samples from healthy donors and cancer patients. This clone has a single count. Other DNA sequences in the sample encode the same CDR3. Germline V CDR1 and CDR2: SGDLS, YYNGEE. This CDR3 is 17 amino acids long. Trimming took 0 bases from V and 0 from J, leaving 13 bases between them. Measured with immunoSEQ multiplex PCR; TCRdb has only the in-frame clones, and not every one. The table has about 170,000 clones, around 93% seen once; the top ten hold roughly 4%. The chain joins TRBV9 to TRBJ1-3; the D gene is possibly TRBD1 (6 bases). Sequencing was performed on blood. This TCR was sampled from a woman in her sixties or seventies in good health. The CDR3 region is CASSVETGPSSGNTIYF. CDR3 bases: TGTGCCAGCAGCGTAGAGACAGGCCCAAGCTCTGGAAACACCATATATTTT.